This TCR beta chain was identified during a study of Graves' ophthalmopathy and Graves' hyperthyroidism. In its sample, this clonotype was seen a few times. Amplification of TCR beta CDR3 regions used RNA transcripts. Second-round multiplex PCR came after first-round RT-PCR with HTBI primers. TCRdb analysed the multiplex PCR reads with MiXCR anew, one entry per CDR3 protein. The sample consists of a few hundred thousand distinct CDR3 sequences, about 17% of them appearing once. The sequence came from an adult woman with stable Graves' hyperthyroidism. The sequencing sample was made of peripheral blood.

The CDR3, as DNA: TGTGCCAGCAGCGGGACAGGGGGCCCGGACACTGAAGCTTTCTTT. Translation: CASSGTGGPDTEAFF. This chain uses TRBV6-1 with TRBJ1-1; 12 nucleotides align to TRBD1. This CDR3 comprises 15 residues. From germline, CDR1 is MNHNS and CDR2 SASEGT. J lost 3 bases, V lost 6 bases, and 5 bases had no gene match.